Below are 13 T cell receptor beta chains sequenced from a single sample in a study of T cells in Graves' hyperthyroidism and ophthalmopathy. Researchers amplified the TCR beta CDR3 regions from RNA transcripts. The HTBI set primed first-round TCR CDR3 RT-PCR. TCRdb redid the calling of the multiplex PCR reads with MiXCR, one entry per CDR3 protein. This repertoire shows 650,000 to 800,000 distinct CDR3 sequences, approximately 42% found once; its top ten account for approximately 6.8%. Sequencing was performed on peripheral blood or thyroid tissue (not recorded which). These receptors were taken from an adult man with Graves' disease, either hyperthyroidism or ophthalmopathy (not recorded which).

This chain links TRBV7-9 with TRBJ1-1; D unresolved. V lost 3 bases and J 4 bases, leaving 9 bases between the germline ends. The CDR3 covers 13 residues. Germline V gives CDR1 SEHNR, CDR2 FQNEAQ (reference sequence). The CDR3 is CASSFYPSTEAFF. The CDR3 DNA is TGTGCCAGCAGCTTTTATCCGAGCACTGAAGCTTTCTTT.

This chain joins TRBV7-9 and TRBJ1-3; 9 bases align to TRBD1. CDR1 SEHNR and CDR2 FQNEAQ come from the germline V gene (reference sequence). The CDR3 totals 13 residues. The trim removed 10 bases at V and 8 bases at J, leaving 9 bases unmatched. CDR3 nucleotide sequence: TGTGCCACCATGGGACAGGGCGAGGACACCATATATTTT. Its translation is CATMGQGEDTIYF.

The rearrangement uses TRBV24-1 and TRBJ2-7; the D call may be TRBD1 or TRBD2 (6 bases each). Germline V CDR1 and CDR2: KGHDR, SFDVKD. This CDR3 contains 13 residues. Trimming took off 6 bases at V and 9 bases at J, with 17 bases between the two ends. The CDR3 DNA sequence: TGTGCCACCAGTCCGGGGGCCACAGATACGCAGTACTTC. It translates to CATSPGATDTQYF.

The chain employs TRBV6-5 and TRBJ2-2; TRBD1 is a possible D gene (6 bases). Germline V gene lookup returns CDR1 MNHEY and CDR2 SVGAGI. V lost 0 bases and J 6 bases, leaving 14 bases between the germline ends. The CDR3 sequence is 16 residues long. CDR3: CASSYSRVRGSGELFF. In nucleotides, the CDR3 is TGTGCCAGCAGTTACTCTCGGGTCAGGGGATCCGGGGAGCTGTTTTTT.

The sample holds a few counts of this clonotype. This rearrangement joins TRBV20-1 to TRBJ1-2; 9 bases agree with TRBD1. V lost 5 bases and J lost 6; bases outside the gene matches: 4. The CDR3 has 12 residues. Per the germline V gene, CDR1 is DFQATT and CDR2 is SNEGSKA (reference sequence). Here the CDR3 reads CSAGGTGNGYTF. The CDR3 DNA follows: TGCAGTGCTGGGGGGACAGGGAATGGCTACACCTTC.

The J gene is TRBJ2-5, the V gene TRBV5-1; D may be TRBD2 (5 bases). V was shortened by 0 bases and J by 5 bases, with 14 bases between the two germline ends. Per germline, CDR1 SGHRS and CDR2 YFSETQ. CDR3 size: 15 residues. DNA of the CDR3: TGCGCCAGCAGCTTGGTTACAGCGGCGCGGGAGACCCAGTACTTC. Translation: CASSLVTAARETQYF.

The gene calls are TRBV7-9 and TRBJ2-7; perhaps D is TRBD1 or TRBD2 (5 bases each). This CDR3 comprises 13 residues. CDR1 SEHNR and CDR2 FQNEAQ come from the germline V gene (reference sequence). The V gene lost 5 bases and the J gene lost 7 bases, with 15 bases spanning the gap. The CDR3 DNA reads TGTGCCAGCAGCAACCGGGGCGCGTGGGAGCAGTACTTC. It specifies CASSNRGAWEQYF.

This clonotype was recorded once. The chain recombines TRBV6-2 or TRBV6-3 with TRBJ2-7; TRBD2 is a possible D gene (5 bases). Per germline, CDR1 MNHEY and CDR2 SVGEGT. Trimming stripped 2 bases from V and 3 bases from J, with 8 bases between. The CDR3 has 13 amino acids. CDR3 sequence reads: CASSYGGVYEQYF. The CDR3 DNA follows: TGTGCCAGCAGTTACGGAGGCGTCTACGAGCAGTACTTC.

In regard to this clonotype: This may come from a read error, since a much larger clone is one base off. The J gene is TRBJ1-5, the V gene TRBV10-3; 7 nucleotides match TRBD1. V lost 5 bases and J lost 7; bases outside the gene matches: 5. The CDR3 covers 13 residues. Per the germline V gene, CDR1 is ENHRY and CDR2 is SYGVKD. The CDR3 protein is CAISWGQSQPQHF. CDR3 coding DNA: TGTGCCATCAGTTGGGGACAGTCACAGCCCCAGCATTTT.

The chain uses TRBV2 and TRBJ1-1, with D possibly being TRBD1 (5 bases). Germline values: CDR1 SNHLY, CDR2 FYNNEI. This CDR3 spans 14 amino acids. V lost 2 bases to trimming and J lost 10 bases, with 17 bases between them. CDR3 DNA sequence: TGTGCCAGCAGTGAAAGGGGAAACCGGGAAGGAGCTTTCTTT. Translation: CASSERGNREGAFF.

This clonotype was detected only a few times. The chain has TRBV10-3 and TRBJ1-3; D is possibly TRBD1 (6 bases). Between the trimmed V and J ends, which lost 10 bases and 2 bases, there was a span of 18 bases. CDR3 length: 15 residues. CDR1 is ENHRY and CDR2 is SYGVKD in the germline V gene. The CDR3 nucleotides are TGTGCCAGCTCCAGGACAGCCCGACCTGGAAACACCATATATTTT. Protein: CASSRTARPGNTIYF.

The table lists this clonotype with many counts. The chain couples TRBV29-1 to TRBJ1-6; D is ambiguous. V dropped 7 bases and J dropped 6 bases, with 13 bases sitting between them. Germline loops: CDR1 SQVTM, CDR2 ANQGSEA. The CDR3 spans 13 residues. Here the CDR3 reads CSGRFGLNSPLHF. In nucleotides, the CDR3 is TGCAGCGGAAGATTCGGCCTTAATTCACCCCTCCACTTT.

The chain joins TRBV7-8 to TRBJ2-5, with TRBD2 matching over 10 bases. The junction had 6 bases not matched to a gene; V was cut back by 1 base and J by 1 base. The CDR3 is 17 amino acids. Germline V lookup: CDR1 SGHVS, CDR2 FQNEAQ. DNA of the CDR3: TGTGCCAGCAGCTTAGGGCTAGCGGGGGTATCCCAAGAGACCCAGTACTTC. Translated, it gives CASSLGLAGVSQETQYF.